This T cell receptor (beta chain) appears in the sequencing data of a study of molecular identifiers for immune sequencing clone quantification. In its sample, this clonotype was seen many times. Antigen: not known. Study-level results: Barcode sharing among identical TCR molecules could make large clones appear smaller.

The CDR3 consists of 12 residues. Trimming cost V 6 bases and J 6 bases, with 12 bases left between them. Germline V CDR1 and CDR2: MNHEY, SVGEGT. Each CDR3 protein gets one entry after TCRdb re-called the PCR reads with MiXCR. This sample has 460,000 or so distinct CDR3 sequences, with less than 30% found just once. Source material: naive CD8+ T cells from blood, with Jurkat cell RNA spiked in. Subset reported: FACS-sorted CD8+CD4-CCR7+CD45RA+ naive T cells. The clonotype was recovered from a human donor in good health. Some libraries in this study had Jurkat cell RNA spiked in. V gene TRBV6-2 or TRBV6-3 combines with J gene TRBJ2-7, with D possibly TRBD1 on 6 matching bases. For the CDR3, the DNA is TGTGCCAGCAGCTTGACAGGTCCCGAGCAGTACTTC. Its protein product is CASSLTGPEQYF.